These 29 T cell receptor beta chains originate from one sample sequenced in a study of human T cells and chemical hapten exposure. As to time point: pre-sensitization, week 0. Treatment here: therapeutic diphenylcyclopropenone sensitization with weekly scalp DPC. TCRdb used MiXCR to reprocess the RACE reads, holding one entry per CDR3 protein. The sample holds about 250,000 distinct CDR3 sequences; roughly 8% are singletons and the top ten take more than 0.95%. The sequenced sample was whole blood, obtained in connection with sensitization to the hapten diphenylcyclopropenone (DPC). The receptors originated from a young man with alopecia areata. Some clones in this sample may be carry-over from other donors' samples.

For this clonotype: One end of the junction does not line up with germline, which may come from a read error. The rearrangement links TRBV12-3 or TRBV12-4 to TRBJ1-3, with D possibly TRBD1 on 6 matching bases. There are 16 residues in the CDR3. The CDR3 loop is CASSSGQLFSGDTIYF. DNA of the CDR3: TGTGCCAGCAGTAGCGGACAGCTATTCTCTGGAGACACCATATATTTT.

This clonotype turned up a few times. This chain joins TRBV5-4 and TRBJ2-2, with 7 positions matching TRBD2. This CDR3 has 14 amino acids. Germline CDR1 and CDR2: SGHNT and YYREEE (reference sequence). Trimming removed 4 bases from V and 6 bases from J; junction bases left unmatched: 6. Here the CDR3 reads CASSQLALSGELFF. CDR3 bases: TGTGCCAGCAGCCAACTAGCGCTCTCCGGGGAGCTGTTTTTT.

With respect to this clonotype: Compared with germline, one end of the junction differs, possibly owing to a read error. The J gene is TRBJ1-2, the V gene TRBV4-2, with 7 bases matching TRBD1. CDR3 size: 14 residues. Germline CDR1 LGHNA, CDR2 YNFKEQ. CDR3 loop: CVSSQEKGAPGYTF. The DNA of the CDR3 is TGTGTCAGCAGCCAAGAGAAGGGGGCACCTGGCTACACCTTC.

This clonotype has a handful of counts. The chain employs TRBV10-3 and TRBJ1-1; D not resolved. Trimming stripped 6 bases from V and 0 bases from J, with 17 bases between. Germline lookup yields CDR1 ENHRY and CDR2 SYGVKD. The CDR3 totals 16 residues. CDR3 in amino acids: CAISAGRGVMNTEAFF. As DNA, the CDR3 is TGTGCCATCAGCGCCGGGAGAGGCGTCATGAACACTGAAGCTTTCTTT.

This rearrangement joins TRBV7-3 to TRBJ2-5, with TRBD2 as a possible D gene (6 bases). V was shortened by 5 bases and J by 4 bases, with 14 bases between the two germline ends. Per the germline V gene, CDR1 is SGHTA and CDR2 is FQGTGA. This CDR3 region has 14 residues. CDR3 sequence: CASSMNRGGETQYF. CDR3 coding DNA: TGTGCCAGCAGCATGAATAGGGGAGGAGAGACCCAGTACTTC.

This chain links TRBV24-1 with TRBJ2-5; a possible D gene is TRBD1 (6 bases). Germline V lookup: CDR1 KGHDR, CDR2 SFDVKD. This CDR3 is built from 15 residues. Trimming took off 1 base at V and 5 bases at J, with 13 bases between the two ends. CDR3: CATSDFVQGSETQYF. The CDR3, as DNA: TGTGCCACCAGTGATTTCGTCCAGGGGTCGGAGACCCAGTACTTC.

The chain combines TRBV7-8 with TRBJ2-7; possible D gene TRBD2, 6 bases. V gave up 1 base and J gave up 0 bases, with 10 bases separating them. CDR3 length equals 15 residues. Per the germline V gene, CDR1 is SGHVS and CDR2 is FQNEAQ. CDR3 region: CASSLVETSSYEQYF. The CDR3 nucleotides are TGTGCCAGCAGCTTAGTCGAGACTAGCTCCTACGAGCAGTACTTC.

This clonotype has a handful of counts. The V and J genes are TRBV6-2 or TRBV6-3 and TRBJ2-1; TRBD2 agrees at 9 bases. Looked up from germline, CDR1 is MNHEY and CDR2 is SVGEGT. J was trimmed by 9 bases and V by 6 bases; bases with no gene match: 15. The CDR3 runs 16 residues. CDR3 amino acids: CASRTSGLAGLFEQFF. In DNA form, the CDR3 reads TGTGCCAGCAGAACTTCCGGGCTAGCGGGGTTGTTTGAGCAGTTCTTC.

In nucleotides, the CDR3 is TGCAGTGCTGGACAGGGGTTCGATCAGCCCCAGCATTTT. It specifies CSAGQGFDQPQHF. J is TRBJ1-5 and V is TRBV20-1, with 9 bases matching TRBD1. CDR3 length: 13 amino acids. V shed 5 bases, J shed 5 bases, and the junction held 4 bases outside the gene matches. Per germline, CDR1 DFQATT and CDR2 SNEGSKA (reference sequence).

The J gene is TRBJ2-1, the V gene TRBV12-3 or TRBV12-4; 7 nucleotides line up with TRBD1. This CDR3 is 15 amino acids long. V lost 6 bases and J lost 8; bases outside the gene matches: 13. The CDR3 protein is CASSPPGQLLDEQFF. CDR3 bases: TGTGCCAGCAGCCCCCCGGGACAGCTTTTAGATGAGCAGTTCTTC.

The V call is TRBV7-9, the J call TRBJ2-7; D might be TRBD2 (6 bases). V was cut by 2 bases and J by 3 bases, with 17 bases left in between. Germline V gene lookup returns CDR1 SEHNR and CDR2 FQNEAQ (reference sequence). The CDR3 runs to 16 residues. The CDR3 bases are TGTGCCAGCAGCTTACGGAGGGCCGGAGTCGACTACGAGCAGTACTTC. Its translation is CASSLRRAGVDYEQYF.

The CDR3 sequence is CASSRSFDKGSSYEQYV. CDR3 DNA: TGCGCCAGCAGCCGCTCCTTCGACAAAGGGTCATCCTACGAGCAGTACGTC. The genes are TRBV4-3 and TRBJ2-7; D not resolved. This CDR3 has 17 residues. Germline CDR1 and CDR2: LGHNA and YSLEER. V was cut by 4 bases and J by 1 base, with 20 bases left in between.

The rearrangement uses TRBV28 and TRBJ1-2; D unclear. The germline CDR1 and CDR2 sequences are MDHEN and SYDVKM. CDR3 size: 14 residues. V was pared by 6 bases and J by 0 bases, with 11 bases between. The CDR3 loop is CASSPTNPNYGYTF. The CDR3 coding sequence is TGTGCCAGCAGCCCGACAAATCCTAACTATGGCTACACCTTC.

J is TRBJ2-3 and V is TRBV7-2; 8 bases match TRBD2. CDR1 SGHTA and CDR2 FQGNSA come from the germline V gene. The CDR3 runs 19 residues. The V and J ends lost 1 base and 0 bases, in that order; junction bases with no gene match: 12. The CDR3 region is CASSLEGWVAGSSTDTQYF. The DNA of the CDR3 is TGTGCCAGCAGCTTAGAAGGTTGGGTAGCGGGGTCTAGCACAGATACGCAGTATTTT.

This clonotype was seen many times. J is TRBJ1-6 and V is TRBV4-1; D unclear. This CDR3 has 15 amino acids. V lost 0 bases and J lost 4, with 7 bases in between. Germline-derived CDR1 and CDR2 are MGHRA and YSYEKL. For the CDR3, the DNA is TGCGCCAGCAGCCAAGAGGCACGATATAATTCACCCCTCCACTTT. It codes for CASSQEARYNSPLHF.

V and J are TRBV6-1 and TRBJ2-3, with unresolved D. Trimming took 2 bases from V and 2 from J, leaving 11 bases between them. CDR3 size: 15 residues. Germline CDR1 MNHNS, CDR2 SASEGT. CDR3 sequence reads: CASSELGTITDTQYF. The CDR3 DNA is TGTGCCAGCAGTGAACTCGGAACAATCACAGATACGCAGTATTTT.

This clonotype was detected many times. This chain uses TRBV11-1 with TRBJ2-1; TRBD2 might be the D (6 bases). V lost 0 bases, J lost 13 bases, and 10 bases lay in between. Germline V lookup: CDR1 SGHAT, CDR2 FQDESV (reference sequence). The CDR3 runs to 12 residues. CDR3 DNA sequence: TGTGCCAGCAGCTTAGCGTCTAGCGAACAGTTCTTC. Protein: CASSLASSEQFF.

This clonotype was observed a handful of times. The rearrangement joins TRBV29-1 to TRBJ1-5; perhaps TRBD1 as D (6 bases). The germline V and J ends were trimmed by 6 bases and 4 bases, with 10 bases remaining between them. This CDR3 is 12 amino acids long. Germline CDR1 and CDR2: SQVTM and ANQGSEA. The chain's CDR3 is CSVRTENQPQHF. The DNA for the CDR3 is TGCAGCGTCCGGACAGAAAATCAGCCCCAGCATTTT.

The chain has TRBV6-5 and TRBJ1-5; possible D gene TRBD1, 6 bases. The CDR3 length is 14 residues. CDR1 and CDR2 (germline): MNHEY, SVGAGI. Trimming removed 6 bases from V and 6 bases from J, with 15 bases in between. The CDR3 bases are TGTGCCAGCAGCCCCGACAGGATTCGTCAGCCCCAGCATTTT. This codes for CASSPDRIRQPQHF.

This chain links TRBV11-2 with TRBJ1-1, with D perhaps TRBD1 (5 bases). Trimming removed 1 base from V and 5 bases from J, with 17 bases in between. The CDR3 contains 16 residues. The germline CDR1 and CDR2 sequences are SGHAT and FQNNGV. CDR3 protein: CASSLVPGKGKTEAFF. The CDR3 region has the DNA TGTGCCAGCAGCTTAGTACCGGGGAAGGGGAAAACTGAAGCTTTCTTT. The complete variable domain, with remaining parts taken from reference TRBV11-2 and TRBJ1-1, reads EAGVAQSPRYKIIEKRQSVAFWCNPISGHATLYWYQQILGQGPKLLIQFQNNGVVDDSQLPKDRFSAERLKGVDSTLKIQPAKLEDSAVYLCASSLVPGKGKTEAFFGQGTRLTVV.

The rearrangement joins TRBV14 to TRBJ2-4; D call uncertain. Per germline, CDR1 SGHDN and CDR2 FVKESK. Trimming removed 0 bases at V and 9 bases at J, with 6 bases between. The length of the CDR3 is 12 residues. CDR3 amino acids: CASSQDSSIQYF. In DNA form, the CDR3 reads TGTGCCAGCAGCCAAGATTCGAGCATTCAGTACTTC.

The chain is built from TRBV5-1 and TRBJ2-5, with D perhaps matching TRBD1 (6 bases). Germline values: CDR1 SGHRS, CDR2 YFSETQ. V dropped 3 bases and J dropped 5 bases, with 14 bases sitting between them. The CDR3 spans 14 residues. The DNA of the CDR3 is TGCGCCAGCAGCTCCTACAACAGGGAGGAGACCCAGTACTTC. This gives the protein CASSSYNREETQYF.

The rearrangement joins TRBV7-2 to TRBJ1-5; unclear D gene. Trimming left V 1 base short and J 2 bases short, with 9 bases between. The CDR3 is 15 residues long. The germline gives CDR1 SGHTA, CDR2 FQGNSA. The CDR3 reads CASSLGVGRNQPQHF. The CDR3 DNA reads as TGTGCCAGCAGCTTAGGAGTGGGTCGCAATCAGCCCCAGCATTTT.

The chain carries TRBV6-2 or TRBV6-3 and TRBJ1-4, with D maybe TRBD1 (6 bases). Germline CDR1 and CDR2: MNHEY and SVGEGT. Trimming stripped 8 bases from V and 5 bases from J, with 12 bases between. This CDR3 spans 13 amino acids. CDR3 region: CASQNDRNEKLFF. As DNA, the CDR3 is TGTGCCAGCCAGAACGACAGGAATGAAAAACTGTTTTTT.

The chain couples TRBV11-2 to TRBJ1-6; D is ambiguous. V was trimmed by 4 bases and J by 8 bases, leaving 15 bases between them. The CDR3 loop spans 15 amino acids. Germline values: CDR1 SGHAT, CDR2 FQNNGV. The CDR3 coding sequence is TGTGCCAGCAGCTCGGTGGTGGGTTCCCATTCACCCCTCCACTTT. Protein sequence: CASSSVVGSHSPLHF. Based on the CDR3 plus reference TRBV11-2 and TRBJ1-6, the full variable domain is EAGVAQSPRYKIIEKRQSVAFWCNPISGHATLYWYQQILGQGPKLLIQFQNNGVVDDSQLPKDRFSAERLKGVDSTLKIQPAKLEDSAVYLCASSSVVGSHSPLHFGNGTRLTVT.

The chain employs TRBV4-3 and TRBJ2-2; TRBD1 matches 9 bases. Germline V lookup: CDR1 LGHNA, CDR2 YSLEER. Unmatched junction bases numbered 4, after V lost 4 bases and J lost 4 bases. This CDR3 is built from 15 residues. Here the CDR3 reads CASSPGQGRTGELFF. CDR3 nucleotides: TGCGCCAGCAGCCCAGGACAGGGGCGCACCGGGGAGCTGTTTTTT.

This clonotype was seen only a few times. The chain links TRBV20-1 to TRBJ1-1; D remains unclear. This CDR3 contains 12 residues. V was shortened by 6 bases and J by 4 bases, with 12 bases between the two germline ends. From germline, CDR1 is DFQATT and CDR2 SNEGSKA (reference sequence). The CDR3 here is CSAPGQATEAFF. The DNA for the CDR3 is TGCAGTGCCCCCGGCCAGGCCACTGAAGCTTTCTTT.

This clonotype was seen a few times. This rearrangement joins TRBV9 to TRBJ1-2, with D uncertain. The CDR3 length is 16 residues. CDR1 SGDLS and CDR2 YYNGEE come from the germline V gene. V shed 0 bases and J shed 8 bases, with 20 bases lying between them. CDR3: CASSVGAKVTPYGYTF. The CDR3 bases are TGTGCCAGCAGCGTAGGGGCAAAGGTTACTCCGTACGGCTACACCTTC.

This clonotype showed up just a few times. V and J are TRBV29-1 and TRBJ1-4, with D unclear. The CDR3 has 12 residues. Germline V lookup: CDR1 SQVTM, CDR2 ANQGSEA. Trimming shortened V by 0 bases and J by 5 bases, and 4 bases separated the two germline ends. Here the CDR3 DNA reads TGCAGCGTTGAAGATGGGAATGAAAAACTGTTTTTT. Its translation: CSVEDGNEKLFF.